This T cell receptor (beta chain) is from a study of blood T cell repertoires in COVID-19 (dated by TCRdb to about 2020). A note on the overall study: Collaborator samples came from the United States, Italy and Spain and covered acute and convalescent phases of COVID-19. The material from the prospective study consisted of cDNA or gDNA derived from T cells, B-cell-depleted T cells, or PBMCs. The dataset comprised deeply sampled blood TCRbeta repertoires from subjects exposed to, actively infected with, or recovered from COVID-19. The repertoires were made available in a free public database intended to serve as a resource for research on the immune response to SARS-CoV-2. Samples were obtained from the ongoing ImmuneRACE study (first 160 participants) and from 950 to 1,500 subjects provided by 6 global collaborators. The sample metadata nearly always contained a de-identified subject ID, COVID-19 status, age in years and sex. HLA class I and class II types, where available, came from metadata supplied by the sample provider rather than from assay-based typing.

General conclusions and limits of the study: Clinical and demographic metadata were provided uncurated, with the amount varying by source and participant.

TCRbeta CDR3 regions were amplified from genomic DNA using the immunoSEQ Assay, a bias-controlled multiplex PCR. The authors processed their data as follows. Nucleated cell counts per sample were estimated from amplification of reference gene primers within the assay. Sequence reads were collapsed and filtered to measure the absolute abundance of every unique TCRbeta CDR3 rearrangement. For each sample, productive Simpson clonality was calculated as the square root of Simpson's diversity index over productive rearrangements. TCRdb took this table from immuneACCESS and kept in-frame rearrangements with V and J called. Such tables lack part of the clones; where checked against another copy, unresolved V genes explain under half of the gap, and the rest is unexplained. Clone size and V and J calls were adopted from that table, with D and trimming inferred from the DNA. For this sample there are approximately 170,000 clones; around 79% appear just once. Together, the top ten hold roughly an eighth of the sample.

Whole blood was collected in K2EDTA tubes by collaborating institutions according to the institutions' own protocols. For TCRbeta analysis, collaborator samples were shipped as frozen whole blood, as isolated PBMCs, or as DNA extracted from either sample type. This clone was counted a single time. Its antigen is not yet known. No per-base quality is available; no much larger clone lies one base away. Germline trimming amounts to 5 bases on V and 7 bases on J, with 6 as the count of junction bases outside the gene matches. The CDR3, cysteine through phenylalanine, is 13 amino acids long. CDR3 DNA only is kept here, 39 bases in frame from base 1. CDR1 is given as WSHSY and CDR2 as SAAADI, both from the germline V gene.

The sequence links TRBV10-2 to TRBJ2-3, and 7 junctional nucleotides match TRBD1. This TCR came from a woman aged 50 to 60 with acute or convalescent COVID-19. Material: peripheral blood. The CDR3 sequence is CASSLQGMNTQYF. In nucleotides, the sequence is TGCGCCAGCAGTCTACAGGGGATGAATACGCAGTATTTT.